Shown below are 14 T cell receptor beta chains from a single sample sequenced in a study of shared T cell receptors in the human thymus. Repertoires were generated with immunoSEQ multiplex PCR, while TCRdb's copy carries only in-frame clones and drops some. The table lists about 660,000 clones, roughly 88% of them singletons. The sample also formed part of further work on human thymus T cells.

Material for sequencing was thymocytes. The origin of the receptors is a boy under three years old with a congenital heart defect.

The chain links TRBV28 to TRBJ2-3; 9 positions agree with TRBD2. The CDR3 is 19 residues long. Germline V gives CDR1 MDHEN, CDR2 SYDVKM. V was clipped by 6 bases and J by 1 base; unmatched bases: 17. DNA of the CDR3: TGTGCCAGCAGCCTTGACAGTTTAGCGGGAGAAGGGGGCACAGATACGCAGTATTTT. Its translation: CASSLDSLAGEGGTDTQYF. The whole variable domain, filled in from reference TRBV28 and TRBJ2-3, reads DVKVTQSSRYLVKRTGEKVFLECVQDMDHENMFWYRQDPGLGLRLIYFSYDVKMKEKGDIPEGYSVSREKKERFSLILESASTNQTSMYLCASSLDSLAGEGGTDTQYFGPGTRLTVL.

The chain has TRBV27 and TRBJ2-5; 8 bases agree with TRBD1. The J call may be in error: the DNA end matches TRBJ2-7 better. CDR1 is MNHEY, CDR2 SMNVEV, per germline (reference sequence). This CDR3 is built from 17 residues. The CDR3: CASSLSSTGEMVNEQYF. The CDR3 nucleotides read TGTGCCAGCAGTTTATCTTCGACAGGGGAGATGGTCAACGAGCAGTACTTC.

This clone appeared a single time. J is TRBJ2-1 and V is TRBV27; D is perhaps TRBD2 (7 bases). Germline-derived CDR1 and CDR2 are MNHEY and SMNVEV (reference sequence). V shed 8 bases and J shed 0 bases, with 14 bases lying between them. CDR3 size: 15 residues. In DNA form, the CDR3 reads TGTGCCAGCGGTCCGGGGGGCTACTCCTACAATGAGCAGTTCTTC. Protein product: CASGPGGYSYNEQFF.

This sequence joins TRBV11-2 and TRBJ1-2; no reliable D call. Looked up from germline, CDR1 is SGHAT and CDR2 is FQNNGV. Trimming removed 2 bases from V and 4 bases from J, with 8 bases in between. CDR3 length: 13 residues. CDR3 nucleotides: TGTGCCAGCAGCTTATCCCCAGTCTATGGCTACACCTTC. Protein: CASSLSPVYGYTF.

The chain couples TRBV5-1 to TRBJ1-2; D not certain. V was trimmed by 5 bases and J by 0 bases, leaving 14 bases between them. The V gene's germline CDR1 is SGHRS and CDR2 YFSETQ. The CDR3 runs to 15 residues. The CDR3 bases are TGCGCCAGCAGGTCCCAGGTCGCTGCTAACTATGGCTACACCTTC. Protein product: CASRSQVAANYGYTF.

The V call is TRBV9, the J call TRBJ1-1; TRBD1 might be the D (5 bases). Germline V gene sequence: CDR1 SGDLS, CDR2 YYNGEE. V shed 0 bases and J shed 1 base, with 10 bases lying between them. The CDR3 runs 15 residues. CDR3 nucleotide sequence: TGTGCCAGCAGCGTAGTAGGGGAAACGAACACTGAAGCTTTCTTT. Protein product: CASSVVGETNTEAFF.

This clone was detected once. This rearrangement joins TRBV6-1 to TRBJ1-1; D is unresolved. Germline-derived CDR1 and CDR2 are MNHNS and SASEGT. V was trimmed by 2 bases and J by 1 base, leaving 5 bases between them. This CDR3 region has 13 residues. CDR3 in DNA: TGTGCCAGCAGTGAATACAGGAACACTGAAGCTTTCTTT. As protein: CASSEYRNTEAFF.

This chain joins TRBV29-1 and TRBJ1-2; D possibly corresponds to TRBD1 (6 bases). Germline CDR1 SQVTM, CDR2 ANQGSEA. Trimming pared 4 bases from V and 3 bases from J, leaving 18 bases between. This CDR3 comprises 15 residues. CDR3 DNA sequence: TGCAGCGTTGGGGATCAGGGGCACCCTTACTATGGCTACACCTTC. This encodes CSVGDQGHPYYGYTF. The variable domain in full, with the rest retrieved from reference TRBV29-1 and TRBJ1-2, is SAVISQKPSRDICQRGTSLTIQCQVDSQVTMMFWYRQQPGQSLTLIATANQGSEATYESGFVIDKFPISRPNLTFSTLTVSNMSPEDSSIYLCSVGDQGHPYYGYTFGSGTRLTVV.

A few counts support this clone. This chain joins TRBV7-6 and TRBJ2-3, with 9 bases identical to TRBD2. The V gene's germline CDR1 is SGHVS and CDR2 FNYEAQ. The ends lost 5 bases at V and 0 bases at J; junction bases unmatched: 3. The CDR3 spans 15 residues. The chain's CDR3 is CASSPGTSSTDTQYF. For the CDR3, the DNA is TGTGCCAGCAGCCCCGGGACTAGCAGCACAGATACGCAGTATTTT.

This chain uses TRBV11-2 with TRBJ2-1; TRBD2 matches 12 bases. Germline V CDR1 and CDR2: SGHAT, FQNNGV. With V trimmed by 4 bases and J by 0 bases, 7 bases remained unmatched. CDR3 length equals 18 residues. In nucleotides, the CDR3 is TGTGCCAGCAGCTCGGGGACTAGCGGGTCCTACTCCTACAATGAGCAGTTCTTC. Amino acids: CASSSGTSGSYSYNEQFF.

The chain is built from TRBV11-2 and TRBJ2-7; D might be TRBD1 (5 bases). Germline V gives CDR1 SGHAT, CDR2 FQNNGV. This CDR3 is 14 amino acids long. V was shortened by 6 bases and J by 0 bases, with 12 bases between the two germline ends. Written as DNA, the CDR3 is TGTGCCAGCAGGGCCCGACAGAACTCCTACGAGCAGTACTTC. Translation gives CASRARQNSYEQYF.

In its sample, this clone was seen once. The chain is built from TRBV19 and TRBJ1-5; TRBD1 aligns across 8 bases. The V segment lost 7 bases and the J segment 4 bases; nucleotides outside the gene matches: 9. The CDR3 is 15 residues long. Germline loops: CDR1 LNHDA, CDR2 SQIVND (reference sequence). In DNA form, the CDR3 reads TGTGCCAGTACTCCCGGACAGGGATCTAATCAGCCCCAGCATTTT. Its translation is CASTPGQGSNQPQHF.

This clone appeared once. In DNA form, the CDR3 reads TGTGCCAGCAGTTTCCCCCAACAGGACGAGCAGTACTTC. Its translation: CASSFPQQDEQYF. The rearrangement joins TRBV28 to TRBJ2-7; D is perhaps TRBD1 (5 bases). The germline gives CDR1 MDHEN, CDR2 SYDVKM. CDR3 length: 13 amino acids. V gave up 3 bases and J gave up 5 bases, with 11 bases separating them.

This clone came up a few times. The chain is built from TRBV5-6 and TRBJ1-1, with D uncertain. The CDR3 totals 15 residues. In germline, CDR1 is SGHDT, CDR2 YYEEEE. Trimming left V 0 bases short and J 0 bases short, with 9 bases between. For the CDR3, the DNA is TGTGCCAGCAGCTTGGGCAGGCACATGAACACTGAAGCTTTCTTT. Encoded protein: CASSLGRHMNTEAFF.